This TCR beta chain was found in a study of blood T cell repertoires in COVID-19. Turning to the study itself: Donors in the United States, Italy and Spain gave samples during acute or convalescent COVID-19. The cDNA or gDNA used as material had been derived from T cells, B-cell-depleted T cells, or PBMCs.

Trimming at V came to 0 bases and at J to 2 bases, leaving 4 bases not matched to a gene. From germline, CDR1 is SGHDT and CDR2 YYEEEE. This CDR3 region has 15 residues. Original data processing: Estimates of nucleated cell counts were drawn from the amplification of reference gene primers. Here immunoSEQ multiplex PCR was the method, and the copy in TCRdb shows in-frame clones only, minus some. From that table come the V and J calls and clone size; the DNA was used to work out D and trimming. The sample shows some 60,000 clones, more than 75% of them seen only once. Material: peripheral blood. The chain carries TRBV5-6 and TRBJ2-7; 8 nucleotides line up with TRBD2. This clonotype was obtained from a man in his sixties or seventies with acute or convalescent COVID-19. The DNA of the CDR3 is TGTGCCAGCAGCTTGGGGGCAGCGGGAGCCTACGAGCAGTACTTC. Encoded protein: CASSLGAAGAYEQYF.